This TCR beta chain was sequenced during a study of blood T cells in healthy people across ages. Whole-study context: Every two T cells gave about one barcoded beta molecule via template switching.

Findings and limits, study-wide: Age brought a roughly linear fall in TCR beta diversity measured per million T cells.

A second PCR, run for roughly 6 to 11 cycles, used a sample-barcoded 5' primer plus a J-beta primer mix. Every cDNA molecule bore a tag from a template-switch adaptor containing 12 random nucleotides. In TCRdb, the 5' RACE reads were re-called with MiXCR into one record per CDR3 protein. This repertoire shows 600,000 to 1,000,000 distinct CDR3 sequences, 58% found once; its top ten account for around 20%. Details on this clonotype: Its antigen is not identified.

The V end lost 2 bases, the J end lost 5 bases, and 8 bases lay between the germline ends. The CDR3 is 13 amino acids. Germline-derived CDR1 and CDR2 are MDHEN and SYDVKM. The sample comprised blood. V gene TRBV28 combines with J gene TRBJ2-3; no clear D. The sequence was obtained from a young man in good health. The CDR3 region is CASSLGLVDTQYF. The CDR3 nucleotides read TGTGCCAGCAGTTTAGGGCTCGTAGATACGCAGTATTTT.